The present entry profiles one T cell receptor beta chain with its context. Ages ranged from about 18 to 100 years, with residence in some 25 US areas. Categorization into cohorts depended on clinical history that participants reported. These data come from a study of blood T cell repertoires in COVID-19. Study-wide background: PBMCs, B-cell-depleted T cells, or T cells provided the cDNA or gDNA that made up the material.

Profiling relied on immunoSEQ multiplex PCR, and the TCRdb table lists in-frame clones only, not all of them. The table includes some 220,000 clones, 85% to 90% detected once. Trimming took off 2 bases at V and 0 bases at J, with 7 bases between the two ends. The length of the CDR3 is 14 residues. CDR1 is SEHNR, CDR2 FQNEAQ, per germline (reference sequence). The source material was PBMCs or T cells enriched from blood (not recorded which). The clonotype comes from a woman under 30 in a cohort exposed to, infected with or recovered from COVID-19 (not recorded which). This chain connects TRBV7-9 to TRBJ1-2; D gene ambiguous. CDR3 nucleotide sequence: TGTGCCAGCAGCTTACCAGATTCTAACTATGGCTACACCTTC. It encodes CASSLPDSNYGYTF.